This is a list of T cell receptor beta chains from one sample in a study of blood T cell repertoires in COVID-19. The method was immunoSEQ multiplex PCR; TCRdb's version includes in-frame clones alone and lacks a portion of them. The table records 100,000 to 150,000 clones, approximately 85% of them present only once. Material for sequencing was peripheral blood. The receptors were gathered from an elderly man with active or convalescent COVID-19. CDR3s include the opening cysteine and the closing phenylalanine or tryptophan. Fields, in order: J gene, D gene, clone size, V gene, CDR3 protein, CDR3 DNA. D genes are given only for firm matches. The size field is filled for only some rows; it gives once, few, many or a size class.

TRBJ2-7 | . | once | TRBV5-1 | CASSPGGQIYEQYF | TGCGCCAGCAGCCCGGGGGGACAAATCTACGAGCAGTACTTC
TRBJ1-3 | TRBD1 | once | TRBV7-9 | CASSSPPGGLLSSGNTIYF | TGTGCCAGCAGCTCTCCCCCAGGGGGCCTGCTCTCCTCTGGAAACACCATATATTTT
TRBJ2-2 | TRBD1 | . | TRBV24-1 | CATSDFRTGPANTGELFF | TGTGCCACCAGTGATTTTCGGACAGGACCCGCGAACACCGGGGAGCTGTTTTTT
TRBJ1-1 | TRBD1 | . | TRBV6-5 | CASSRQGRDTEAFF | TGTGCCAGCAGCCGACAGGGAAGGGACACTGAAGCTTTCTTT
TRBJ2-7 | . | . | TRBV18 | CASSPTGTSEEQYF | TGTGCCAGCTCACCGACAGGAACTAGCGAAGAGCAGTACTTC
TRBJ2-7 | TRBD1 | . | TRBV24-1 | CATPRGTGLREQYF | TGTGCCACACCTCGAGGGACAGGGTTGAGGGAGCAGTACTTC
TRBJ1-2 | . | . | TRBV3-1/TRBV3-2 | CASSQVGIGRYGYTF | TGTGCCAGCAGCCAAGTCGGGATAGGTCGCTATGGCTACACCTTC
TRBJ2-7 | . | . | TRBV18 | CASSPLEQTTGFEEQYF | TGTGCCAGCTCGCCCCTTGAACAGACAACAGGGTTCGAAGAGCAGTACTTC
TRBJ2-1 | TRBD2 | . | TRBV7-2 | CASSLAGGPYNEQFF | TGTGCCAGCAGCCTAGCGGGAGGCCCCTACAATGAGCAGTTCTTC
TRBJ2-7 | TRBD1 | . | TRBV28 | CASSPRDSLYEQYF | TGTGCCAGCAGTCCCCGGGACAGTCTCTACGAGCAGTACTTC
TRBJ2-2 | . | . | TRBV10-3 | CAISEGQRVTGELFF | TGTGCCATCAGTGAAGGTCAGCGGGTCACCGGGGAGCTGTTTTTT
TRBJ1-6 | . | once | TRBV2 | CASSFSPGSPLHF | TGTGCCAGCAGTTTCTCCCCAGGGTCACCCCTCCACTTT
TRBJ1-3 | TRBD1 | . | TRBV19 | CASTGGSGNTIYF | TGTGCCAGTACAGGGGGCTCTGGAAACACCATATATTTT
TRBJ1-1 | . | . | TRBV19 | CASSIDGEGYTEAFF | TGTGCCAGTAGTATAGACGGGGAGGGCTACACTGAAGCTTTCTTT
TRBJ1-1 | . | . | TRBV19 | CVSSPRTDNTEAFF | TGTGTCAGTAGTCCCCGGACAGATAACACTGAAGCTTTCTTT